The clone carrying this TCR beta chain occurred a few times. With V trimmed by 4 bases and J by 2 bases, 5 bases remained unmatched. Germline CDR1 reads SGHRS; CDR2 reads YFSETQ. The CDR3 spans 15 residues. Sequenced by immunoSEQ multiplex PCR; TCRdb stores in-frame clones only, minus some. The sample has roughly 80,000 clones, about 90% seen once. These data come from a study of blood T cell repertoires in COVID-19. This rearrangement joins TRBV5-1 to TRBJ2-5, with 10 bases lining up with TRBD1. The clonotype was recovered from a man aged 50 to 59 with active COVID-19. Material for sequencing was peripheral blood. Here the CDR3 reads CASSGLGQGQETQYF. For the CDR3, the DNA is TGCGCCAGCAGCGGCCTGGGACAGGGGCAAGAGACCCAGTACTTC.